Each of the 30 T cell receptor beta chains below was sequenced from the same sample in a study of response to subunit inactivated influenza vaccine. TCRdb reprocessed the RT-PCR reads with MiXCR, giving one entry per CDR3 protein. The sample holds more than 700,000 distinct CDR3 sequences, about 20% seen once. The sample was PBMCs from blood, taken roughly 5 days after vaccination. The receptors stem from a man aged 45-65 years who received an inactivated influenza vaccine.

This clonotype was counted only a few times. The chain employs TRBV12-3 or TRBV12-4 and TRBJ2-7; the D gene is possibly TRBD1 (5 bases). V was pared by 0 bases and J by 7 bases, with 10 bases between. The CDR3 is 13 residues long. The CDR3 DNA reads TGTGCCAGCAGTTTAGCTGGGGCTGCAGAGCAGTACTTC. This translates into CASSLAGAAEQYF.

The rearrangement uses TRBV15 and TRBJ2-4, with 7 positions matching TRBD2. Germline V gene sequence: CDR1 LNHNV, CDR2 YYDKDF (reference sequence). This CDR3 region has 16 residues. V dropped 5 bases and J dropped 0; count of bases not matched to a gene: 7. The CDR3 coding sequence is TGTGCCACCAGCGGACGGGACTATCTAGCCAAAAACATTCAGTACTTC. Protein: CATSGRDYLAKNIQYF. The variable domain in full, with the rest retrieved from reference TRBV15 and TRBJ2-4, is DAMVIQNPRYQVTQFGKPVTLSCSQTLNHNVMYWYQQKSSQAPKLLFHYYDKDFNNEADTPDNFQSRRPNTSFCFLDIRSPGLGDTAMYLCATSGRDYLAKNIQYFGAGTRLSVL.

This chain links TRBV29-1 with TRBJ2-7; 10 bases line up with TRBD1. Germline V gene sequence: CDR1 SQVTM, CDR2 ANQGSEA. Trimming cost V 6 bases and J 6 bases; bases outside gene matches: 14. The CDR3 contains 15 residues. This CDR3 reads CSVTTTGGASGEQYF. The CDR3 coding sequence is TGCAGCGTGACTACGACAGGGGGCGCGAGTGGCGAGCAGTACTTC.

The sample holds a few counts of this clonotype. The chain joins TRBV7-2 to TRBJ2-3; D not certain. V was pared by 1 base and J by 9 bases, with 8 bases between. The CDR3 is 12 residues long. Germline V gene data show CDR1 as SGHTA and CDR2 as FQGNSA. CDR3 coding DNA: TGTGCCAGCAGCTTAGAGTATGGGACGCAGTATTTT. This codes for CASSLEYGTQYF.

The J gene is TRBJ1-6, the V gene TRBV7-2, with unresolved D. Per germline, CDR1 SGHTA and CDR2 FQGNSA. V gave up 1 base and J gave up 7 bases, with 8 bases separating them. The CDR3 contains 14 residues. CDR3 nucleotide sequence: TGTGCCAGCAGCTTAGATCCAGGCAATTCACCCCTCCACTTT. Protein product: CASSLDPGNSPLHF.

This clonotype was observed many times. The rearrangement uses TRBV7-2 and TRBJ2-3; D is perhaps TRBD2 (7 bases). Germline-derived CDR1 and CDR2 are SGHTA and FQGNSA. Trimming pared 5 bases from V and 6 bases from J, leaving 18 bases between. The CDR3 spans 15 residues. The CDR3 region is CASSNRWGGGDTQYF. The CDR3 DNA sequence: TGTGCCAGCAGCAACCGGTGGGGGGGCGGGGATACGCAGTATTTT.

In this sample, this clonotype turned up a few times. The chain recombines TRBV9 with TRBJ2-7; D might be TRBD1 (6 bases). The CDR3 sequence is 16 residues long. V shed 4 bases and J shed 0 bases, with 17 bases lying between them. Germline V gene sequence: CDR1 SGDLS, CDR2 YYNGEE. CDR3 region: CASSPWTAESSYEQYF. In nucleotides, the CDR3 is TGTGCCAGCAGCCCTTGGACAGCGGAAAGCTCCTACGAGCAGTACTTC.

The chain employs TRBV12-3 or TRBV12-4 and TRBJ1-1; 10 nucleotides align to TRBD1. The CDR3 is made up of 15 amino acids. Germline trimming cut 6 bases from V and 3 bases from J; bases unmatched to any gene: 7. Here the CDR3 reads CASSPYGTGDTEAFF. CDR3 in DNA: TGTGCCAGCAGCCCCTACGGGACAGGGGACACTGAAGCTTTCTTT.

This clonotype showed up just a few times. This chain links TRBV7-2 with TRBJ2-1; D possibly matches TRBD1 or TRBD2 (6 bases each). Between the trimmed V and J ends, which lost 7 bases and 0 bases, there was a span of 13 bases. Germline V gene lookup returns CDR1 SGHTA and CDR2 FQGNSA. CDR3 length: 15 residues. The CDR3 region is CASKSGASSYNEQFF. The DNA of the CDR3 is TGTGCCAGCAAGTCGGGGGCGAGCTCCTACAATGAGCAGTTCTTC. The variable domain in full, with the rest retrieved from reference TRBV7-2 and TRBJ2-1, is GAGVSQSPSNKVTEKGKDVELRCDPISGHTALYWYRQSLGQGLEFLIYFQGNSAPDKSGLPSDRFSAERTGGSVSTLTIQRTQQEDSAVYLCASKSGASSYNEQFFGPGTRLTVL.

The chain is built from TRBV12-3 or TRBV12-4 and TRBJ2-3, with TRBD1 identical over 7 bases. Unmatched junction bases numbered 16, after V lost 6 bases and J lost 4 bases. The CDR3 covers 17 residues. DNA of the CDR3: TGTGCCAGCAGCCCGGACAGGATCGGGTCACGAGCAGATACGCAGTATTTT. Protein product: CASSPDRIGSRADTQYF.

The genes are TRBV29-1 and TRBJ2-3, with 7 bases aligning to TRBD2. This CDR3 contains 14 residues. Trimming cost V 5 bases and J 4 bases; bases outside gene matches: 9. The germline V gene encodes CDR1 SQVTM and CDR2 ANQGSEA. CDR3 bases: TGCAGCGTTTGCCGCGGGAGCCCAGCAGATACGCAGTATTTT. Its translation is CSVCRGSPADTQYF.

Only a few counts were recorded for this clonotype. J is TRBJ2-7 and V is TRBV4-1, with D possibly being TRBD2 (5 bases). The germline V and J ends were trimmed by 1 base and 3 bases, with 13 bases remaining between them. CDR3 length equals 15 residues. Per germline, CDR1 MGHRA and CDR2 YSYEKL. The CDR3 DNA is TGCGCCAGCAGCCAAGTCGCCGGACGGGACTACGAGCAGTACTTC. Amino acids: CASSQVAGRDYEQYF.

The rearrangement links TRBV4-3 to TRBJ2-1, with 11 nucleotides matching TRBD2. The CDR3 sequence is 16 residues long. From germline, CDR1 is LGHNA and CDR2 YSLEER. Unmatched junction bases numbered 8, after V lost 3 bases and J lost 7 bases. CDR3 residues: CASSHYSGGVRNEQFF. The CDR3 DNA reads as TGCGCCAGCAGCCACTATAGCGGGGGGGTCCGTAATGAGCAGTTCTTC.

The rearrangement links TRBV3-1 to TRBJ1-1; weak D call: TRBD1 (5 bases). The CDR3 runs to 12 residues. The V end lost 9 bases, the J end lost 1 base, and 9 bases lay between the germline ends. The V gene's germline CDR1 is LGHDT and CDR2 YNNKEL (reference sequence). The CDR3 DNA follows: TGTGCCAGTGGGGCAGGGAACACTGAAGCTTTCTTT. As protein: CASGAGNTEAFF.

The rearrangement uses TRBV20-1 and TRBJ1-2; a possible D gene is TRBD1 (5 bases). CDR1 is DFQATT and CDR2 is SNEGSKA in the germline V gene (reference sequence). V lost 5 bases and J lost 6, with 7 bases in between. The CDR3 has 10 residues. CDR3 region: CSAVRDGYTF. DNA for the CDR3: TGCAGTGCTGTCAGGGATGGCTACACCTTC.

This chain links TRBV2 with TRBJ2-7, with D unresolved. V was trimmed by 6 bases and J by 2 bases, leaving 8 bases between them. Germline CDR1 and CDR2: SNHLY and FYNNEI. The CDR3 loop spans 12 amino acids. The CDR3 DNA follows: TGTGCCAGCAGGGGTTTCACCTACGAGCAGTACTTC. It translates to CASRGFTYEQYF. The full variable domain, in which reference TRBV2 and TRBJ2-7 provide the parts outside the CDR3, is EPEVTQTPSHQVTQMGQEVILRCVPISNHLYFYWYRQILGQKVEFLVSFYNNEISEKSEIFDDQFSVERPDGSNFTLKIRSTKLEDSAMYFCASRGFTYEQYFGPGTRLTVT.

This clonotype appeared a few times. This chain uses TRBV7-6 with TRBJ2-3; 10 bases map to TRBD2. Trimming removed 5 bases from V and 6 bases from J; junction bases left unmatched: 8. Germline CDR1 and CDR2: SGHVS and FNYEAQ. CDR3 length equals 15 residues. The CDR3 protein is CASSLTLAGSDTQYF. The CDR3 bases are TGTGCCAGCAGCCTAACACTAGCGGGATCTGATACGCAGTATTTT.

The rearrangement uses TRBV28 and TRBJ1-2, with a tentative D call TRBD1 (5 bases). CDR1 and CDR2 (germline): MDHEN, SYDVKM. Trimming left V 3 bases short and J 4 bases short, with 12 bases between. The CDR3 contains 14 residues. The CDR3 sequence is CASSFRQTTYGYTF. In DNA form, the CDR3 reads TGTGCCAGCAGTTTCAGACAGACCACCTATGGCTACACCTTC.

The rearrangement joins TRBV18 to TRBJ2-7, with 7 bases identical to TRBD2. Germline CDR1 reads KGHSH; CDR2 reads LQKENI. The J segment lost 5 bases and the V segment lost 4 bases, leaving 5 bases of the junction unmatched. The length of the CDR3 is 13 residues. For the CDR3, the DNA is TGTGCCAGCTCACGGGGGGGGTTCGACGAGCAGTACTTC. It translates to CASSRGGFDEQYF.

The rearrangement uses TRBV20-1 and TRBJ2-1, with D perhaps matching TRBD2 (6 bases). The CDR3 extends over 14 amino acids. Trimming stripped 1 base from V and 3 bases from J, with 10 bases between. CDR1 and CDR2 from the germline V gene are DFQATT and SNEGSKA (reference sequence). Written as DNA, the CDR3 is TGCAGTGCTAGAGCCCGTAGCGGCTACAATGAGCAGTTCTTC. This gives the protein CSARARSGYNEQFF.

V gene TRBV7-9 combines with J gene TRBJ2-1; 10 bases are shared with TRBD2. Germline CDR1 SEHNR, CDR2 FQNEAQ (reference sequence). The CDR3 runs to 16 residues. The V and J ends lost 4 bases and 5 bases, in that order; junction bases with no gene match: 8. The CDR3 bases are TGTGCCAGCAGCTCTAGCGGGGGTGGGCTCCACAATGAGCAGTTCTTC. Translating gives CASSSSGGGLHNEQFF.

This clonotype was recorded a few times. V gene TRBV20-1 combines with J gene TRBJ2-7, with D possibly being TRBD2 (5 bases). In germline, CDR1 is DFQATT, CDR2 SNEGSKA (reference sequence). V lost 6 bases, J lost 2 bases, and 14 bases lay in between. CDR3 length equals 13 residues. The CDR3 DNA reads as TGCAGTGCCCTTTCTAGGAGGCCCTACGAGCAGTACTTC. Amino acids: CSALSRRPYEQYF.

The sample holds many counts of this clonotype. V and J are TRBV12-3 or TRBV12-4 and TRBJ2-1; weak D call: TRBD2 (6 bases). The CDR3 runs to 14 residues. V dropped 9 bases and J dropped 4 bases, with 16 bases sitting between them. The DNA of the CDR3 is TGTGCCAGTTCCTCGGGGGAACCATACAATGAGCAGTTCTTC. Translating gives CASSSGEPYNEQFF.

Many counts were recorded for this clonotype. The chain uses TRBV12-3 or TRBV12-4 and TRBJ1-1; D uncertain. Trimming shortened V by 2 bases and J by 6 bases, and 4 bases separated the two germline ends. This CDR3 spans 11 amino acids. The CDR3 DNA follows: TGTGCCAGCAGTTTATTGGCTGAAGCTTTCTTT. It yields the protein CASSLLAEAFF.

This clonotype was counted between two and nine times. In DNA, the CDR3 is TGTGCCAGCAGTTTCCCAGACAGGGGTGGGGAGCAGTACTTC. This sequence encodes CASSFPDRGGEQYF. J is TRBJ2-7 and V is TRBV28; TRBD1 agrees at 8 bases. V shed 3 bases and J 7 bases; nucleotides not matched to a gene: 8. Germline V gene data show CDR1 as MDHEN and CDR2 as SYDVKM. The CDR3 consists of 14 residues.

This clonotype was counted between two and nine times. J is TRBJ2-5 and V is TRBV7-2, with D possibly TRBD1 on 7 matching bases. The V end was cut by 4 bases, the J end by 5 bases, with 14 bases between. Germline V CDR1 and CDR2: SGHTA, FQGNSA. The length of the CDR3 is 14 residues. Here the CDR3 reads CASSSKQGTETQYF. CDR3 DNA: TGTGCCAGCAGCTCGAAACAGGGGACTGAGACCCAGTACTTC.

V is TRBV7-8 and J is TRBJ1-6; D may be TRBD1 (6 bases). The V end lost 3 bases, the J end lost 6 bases, and 9 bases lay between the germline ends. Germline loops: CDR1 SGHVS, CDR2 FQNEAQ. The CDR3 has 14 residues. The CDR3 sequence: CASSFARGNSPLHF. CDR3 coding DNA: TGTGCCAGCAGCTTTGCCAGGGGTAATTCACCCCTCCACTTT.

The chain recombines TRBV7-2 with TRBJ2-1; perhaps D is TRBD1 or TRBD2 (5 bases each). The CDR3 length is 12 residues. Looked up from germline, CDR1 is SGHTA and CDR2 is FQGNSA. Deletions cut 5 bases from V and 10 bases from J, with 12 bases between. The CDR3 region has the DNA TGTGCCAGCAGCCCCGGGACCCCCGAGCAGTTCTTC. Its protein product is CASSPGTPEQFF.

In its sample, this clonotype was seen a few times. The genes are TRBV25-1 and TRBJ1-1; D may be TRBD1 (5 bases). The CDR3 length is 13 residues. V shed 3 bases and J shed 11 bases, with 16 bases lying between them. Per germline, CDR1 MGHDK and CDR2 SYGVNS. The CDR3: CASSESGESTAFF. CDR3 DNA: TGTGCCAGCAGTGAGTCGGGGGAATCTACGGCTTTCTTT. Full variable domain (outside the CDR3, taken from reference TRBV25-1 and TRBJ1-1): EADIYQTPRYLVIGTGKKITLECSQTMGHDKMYWYQQDPGMELHLIHYSYGVNSTEKGDLSSESTVSRIRTEHFPLTLESARPSHTSQYLCASSESGESTAFFGQGTRLTVV.

The V call is TRBV7-2, the J call TRBJ2-5; TRBD1 matches at 7 bases. This CDR3 spans 13 amino acids. Germline CDR1 reads SGHTA; CDR2 reads FQGNSA. V shed 6 bases, J shed 5 bases, and the junction held 6 bases outside the gene matches. The CDR3 protein is CASRLRGPETQYF. The CDR3, as DNA: TGTGCCAGCAGGTTGAGGGGGCCGGAGACCCAGTACTTC.